A selection of T cell receptor beta chains follows, all from one sample in a study of PD-1 blockade in classical Hodgkin lymphoma. Using immunoSEQ multiplex PCR, the repertoire was profiled, and TCRdb retains in-frame clones only, with some absent. The top ten clones hold less than 3.5% of a sample with about 98,000 clones, 80% to 95% of them seen once. Sequencing was performed on peripheral blood mononuclear cells (PBMCs), taken at baseline. The receptor set was obtained from a human donor with classical Hodgkin lymphoma. Both conserved end residues are part of each CDR3. Fields, in order: J gene, clone size, D gene, V gene, CDR3 protein, CDR3 DNA. The D gene is left open where the match is weak. A clone size is listed for some rows: how often the clone was seen (once, few, many), or a class if it is expanded.

TRBJ2-7	NA	NA	TRBV5-6	CASSLVGSSYEQYF	TGTGCCAGCAGCTTGGTCGGCAGCTCCTACGAGCAGTACTTC
TRBJ2-7	NA	NA	TRBV5-1	CASSTTYEQYF	TGCGCCAGCAGCACCACATACGAGCAGTACTTC
TRBJ1-1	NA	NA	TRBV30	CAWSPGFNTEAFF	TGTGCCTGGAGTCCCGGCTTTAACACTGAAGCTTTCTTT
TRBJ1-2	NA	NA	TRBV18	CASSPTADYGYTF	TGTGCCAGCTCACCAACAGCGGACTATGGCTACACCTTC
TRBJ1-3	once	NA	TRBV19	CASSSRTRSRNTIYF	TGTGCCAGTAGTAGTCGGACGAGGTCCCGAAACACCATATATTTT
TRBJ2-4	NA	NA	TRBV5-6	CASSLVSWEDDIQYF	TGTGCCAGCAGCTTGGTCAGTTGGGAGGATGACATTCAGTACTTC
TRBJ2-7	NA	NA	TRBV5-5	CASRTAPLYEQYF	TGTGCCAGCAGAACGGCCCCCCTTTACGAGCAGTACTTC
TRBJ1-2	NA	TRBD1	TRBV29-1	CSASQGGNYGYTF	TGCAGCGCCTCACAGGGGGGAAACTATGGCTACACCTTC
TRBJ1-4	NA	NA	TRBV30	CAWSVGRARNEKLFF	TGTGCCTGGAGTGTTGGCAGGGCCAGGAATGAAAAACTGTTTTTT
TRBJ2-1	NA	TRBD2	TRBV7-9	CASSFLAGNSKQFF	TGTGCCAGCAGCTTTCTAGCGGGAAACTCAAAGCAGTTCTTC
TRBJ2-3	NA	NA	TRBV7-3	CASSLKGLSTDTQYF	TGTGCCAGCAGCTTAAAAGGTCTAAGCACAGATACGCAGTATTTT
TRBJ2-5	once	TRBD2	TRBV9	CASTPLAAGIPETQYF	TGTGCCAGCACCCCTCTGGCAGCGGGAATTCCTGAGACCCAGTACTTC
TRBJ2-5	NA	NA	TRBV5-1	CASSFWRANQETQYF	TGCGCCAGCAGCTTCTGGCGGGCGAACCAAGAGACCCAGTACTTC
TRBJ2-5	NA	NA	TRBV27	CASSLGGIRETQYF	TGTGCCAGCAGTTTAGGAGGGATTCGGGAGACCCAGTACTTC
TRBJ1-2	NA	NA	TRBV30	CAWSVSPGDLYGYTF	TGTGCCTGGAGTGTATCCCCCGGGGACCTCTATGGCTACACCTTC